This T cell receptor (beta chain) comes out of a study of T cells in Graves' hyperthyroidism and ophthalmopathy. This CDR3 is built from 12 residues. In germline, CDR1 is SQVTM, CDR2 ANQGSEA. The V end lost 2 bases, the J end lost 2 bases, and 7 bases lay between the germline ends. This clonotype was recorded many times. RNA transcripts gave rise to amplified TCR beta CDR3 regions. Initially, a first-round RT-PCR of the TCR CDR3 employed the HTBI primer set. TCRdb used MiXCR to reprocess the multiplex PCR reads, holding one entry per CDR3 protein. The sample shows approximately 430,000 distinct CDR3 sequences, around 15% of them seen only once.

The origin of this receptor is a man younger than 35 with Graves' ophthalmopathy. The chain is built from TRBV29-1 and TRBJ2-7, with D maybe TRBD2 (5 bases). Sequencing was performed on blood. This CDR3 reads CSVEWRAYEQYF. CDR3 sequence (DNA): TGCAGCGTTGAATGGCGGGCCTACGAGCAGTACTTC.